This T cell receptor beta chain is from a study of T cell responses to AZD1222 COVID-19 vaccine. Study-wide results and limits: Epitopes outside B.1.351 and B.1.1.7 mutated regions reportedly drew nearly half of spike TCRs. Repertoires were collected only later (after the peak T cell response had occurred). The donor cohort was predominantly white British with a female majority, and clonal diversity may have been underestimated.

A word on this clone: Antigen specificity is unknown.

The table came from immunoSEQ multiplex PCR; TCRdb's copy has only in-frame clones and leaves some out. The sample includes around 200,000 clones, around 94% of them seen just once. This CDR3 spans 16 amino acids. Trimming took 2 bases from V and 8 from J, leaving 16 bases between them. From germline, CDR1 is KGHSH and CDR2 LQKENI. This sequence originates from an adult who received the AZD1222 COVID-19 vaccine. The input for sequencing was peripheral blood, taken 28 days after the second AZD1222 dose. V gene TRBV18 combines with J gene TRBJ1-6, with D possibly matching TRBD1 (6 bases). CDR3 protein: CASSPSLQGRHSPLHF. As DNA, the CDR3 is TGTGCCAGCTCACCAAGTTTACAGGGCAGACATTCACCCCTCCACTTT.